This TCR beta chain was sequenced during a study of blood T cell repertoires in COVID-19. The V and J ends lost 2 bases and 5 bases, in that order; junction bases with no gene match: 2. This CDR3 region has 15 residues. Germline CDR1 SNHLY, CDR2 FYNNEI. Data came from immunoSEQ multiplex PCR; TCRdb stores just in-frame clones and leaves some out. The sample carries a few hundred thousand clones, 75% to 95% recorded once. This clone was found once. The sequencing input was peripheral blood. This clonotype was sampled from a woman in her 30s with COVID-19, enrolled during active disease. The genes are TRBV2 and TRBJ2-1, with TRBD1 matching over 11 bases. The CDR3 DNA sequence: TGTGCCAGCAGTGAACTGGGACAGGGGGACAATGAGCAGTTCTTC. It encodes CASSELGQGDNEQFF.